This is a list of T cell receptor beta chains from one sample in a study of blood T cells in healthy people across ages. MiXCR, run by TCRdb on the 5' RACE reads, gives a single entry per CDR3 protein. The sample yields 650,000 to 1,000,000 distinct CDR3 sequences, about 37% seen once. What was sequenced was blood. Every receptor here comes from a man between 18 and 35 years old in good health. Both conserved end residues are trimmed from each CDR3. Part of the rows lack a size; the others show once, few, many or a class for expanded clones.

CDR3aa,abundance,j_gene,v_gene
SSRLSGTSGGVTYEQY,-,TRBJ2-7,TRBV6-2/TRBV6-3
SATDQGALGEQY,-,-,TRBV20-1
ASSLWQGTGNTIY,-,TRBJ1-3,TRBV12-3/TRBV12-4
ASSPRRLVQNEQF,few,TRBJ2-1,TRBV14
ASKIIRGNSPLH,-,TRBJ1-6,TRBV28
ASRHRISYNEQF,-,TRBJ2-1,TRBV2
ASSLTGGPGYGYT,many,TRBJ1-2,TRBV27
ASSKGQSYEQY,-,TRBJ2-7,TRBV12-3/TRBV12-4
SAGTLYQETQY,few,TRBJ2-5,TRBV29-1
ASSYGVGGRDSGANVLT,-,TRBJ2-6,TRBV7-2
ASSVRQRERNEQF,-,TRBJ2-1,TRBV9
ASRSRTTRVRGEQF,many,TRBJ2-1,TRBV12-3/TRBV12-4
ASSHLPGTGVNSPLH,few,TRBJ1-6,TRBV4-1
ASSLVRTAEQY,-,TRBJ2-7,TRBV5-6
ASRRQSGCGYT,-,TRBJ1-2,TRBV12-3/TRBV12-4
ASSVSGTGELF,-,TRBJ2-2,TRBV9
ASSLETDSNQPQH,many,TRBJ1-5,TRBV12-3/TRBV12-4
ASSISVGSPLH,-,TRBJ1-6,TRBV12-3/TRBV12-4
ASSLGVGTGSYEQY,-,TRBJ2-7,TRBV27
ASSQDTVGTRQY,-,TRBJ2-7,TRBV4-1
ASGNVNQPQH,-,TRBJ1-5,TRBV7-9
ASSIRETGELF,-,TRBJ2-2,TRBV7-8
ASSLHPASGGTDTQY,few,TRBJ2-3,TRBV4-2
ASSQYQASEQF,many,TRBJ2-1,TRBV3-1
ASRGGPTEAF,-,TRBJ1-1,TRBV2
ASGRDRAGDYGYT,-,TRBJ1-2,TRBV27
ASSQDTTGRSSGANVLT,few,TRBJ2-6,TRBV4-3
ASSLAVYGYT,many,TRBJ1-2,TRBV7-2
ASTSRAGLVQETQY,-,TRBJ2-5,TRBV28
ASSQIATSGGSTDTQY,-,TRBJ2-3,TRBV4-2
SARDVRQPYGYT,many,TRBJ1-2,TRBV20-1
ASRGSGGIDTQY,-,TRBJ2-3,TRBV12-3/TRBV12-4
ASSLSPRADEKLF,-,TRBJ1-4,TRBV12-3/TRBV12-4
SARVDRGGTQPQH,-,TRBJ1-5,TRBV20-1
AGSLRLVGVQETQY,-,TRBJ2-5,TRBV6-2/TRBV6-3
ASSLAGEDGYT,few,TRBJ1-2,TRBV7-2
SASRGPGGGYT,few,TRBJ1-2,TRBV20-1
ASSLRVGDTTDTQY,few,TRBJ2-3,TRBV5-1
ASSVKGVYEQY,many,TRBJ2-7,TRBV11-1
SVKDRQETQY,-,TRBJ2-5,TRBV29-1
ASAPGHTFREQY,-,TRBJ2-7,TRBV7-7
ASSQDISESSYNEQY,-,TRBJ2-5,TRBV4-3
ASSIAKEVSNQPQH,-,TRBJ1-5,TRBV19
ASSRSTTGANEQF,few,TRBJ2-1,TRBV7-9
ASNPDQNIQY,-,TRBJ2-4,TRBV7-2
ASTRRDRNYGYT,-,TRBJ1-2,TRBV5-4
ASSLESSGNEKLF,-,TRBJ1-4,TRBV11-2
ASKLATNEKLF,-,TRBJ1-4,TRBV6-6
ASSLNTAGRRTDTQY,-,TRBJ2-3,TRBV12-3/TRBV12-4
AISDTDRDHGYT,few,TRBJ1-2,TRBV10-3
ASSYAGQGADEQY,many,TRBJ2-7,TRBV6-2/TRBV6-3
ASSNLAGGTTDTQY,-,TRBJ2-3,TRBV5-1
PSSQEQGRAYGYT,-,TRBJ1-2,TRBV4-2
ASSLEVGGELF,-,TRBJ2-2,TRBV5-1